This paragraph covers one T cell receptor (beta chain) sequence. This sample is drawn from a study of blood T cell repertoires in COVID-19. On the study more broadly: Donors in the United States, Italy and Spain gave samples during acute or convalescent COVID-19. PBMCs, B-cell-depleted T cells, or T cells provided the cDNA or gDNA that made up the material.

Germline-derived CDR1 and CDR2 are SGHNT and YYREEE (reference sequence). The CDR3 sequence is 15 residues long. V was cut by 0 bases and J by 0 bases, with 6 bases left in between. In the authors' methods: Reference gene primers were amplified, and this amplification served to estimate nucleated cell counts. This table comes from immunoSEQ multiplex PCR, and its TCRdb copy is limited to in-frame clones, with some not included. V and J calls and clone size come straight from that table; D and trimming were deduced from the DNA. Here the sample spans fewer than 300,000 clones, approximately 90% being singletons. The Seattle patients, enrolled during active infection, were followed longitudinally.

The rearrangement links TRBV5-4 to TRBJ2-2; weak D call: TRBD1 (6 bases). The material sequenced was peripheral blood. The origin of this receptor is a woman aged 30 to 39 with COVID-19, enrolled during active disease. Here the CDR3 DNA reads TGTGCCAGCAGCTTGGACAGGGCGAACACCGGGGAGCTGTTTTTT. Translation: CASSLDRANTGELFF.